This is a list of T cell receptor beta chains from one sample in a study of control samples from healthy donors and cancer patients. Measured with immunoSEQ multiplex PCR; TCRdb has only the in-frame clones, and not every one. This table holds some 150,000 clones, 89% found once. The sample consisted of blood. These receptors all come from a man aged 25 to 45 in good health. The CDR3 runs from the conserved cysteine through the conserved F or W.

>TRBV11-2
CASSEAYEQYF
>TRBV5-8
CASSPRPDEAFF
>TRBV18
CASSPPLGEQFF
>TRBV24-1
CATSEGGTDTQYF
>TRBV19
CASREQGANSPLHF
>TRBV5-1
CASSLEPDNTGELFF
>TRBV9
CASSAQGQGNTEAFF
>TRBV11-2
CASSGGTGVFGNTIYF
>TRBV28
CASSLRVGGSTDTQYF
>TRBV7-6
CASSRNSAGLYNEQFF
>TRBV10-1
CASSEQGCLNQPQHF
>TRBV7-9
CASSLLGLTGANYGYTF
>TRBV5-1
CASTRQQSNTEAFF
>TRBV18
CASSPLSTATTIYF
>TRBV9
CASSSGRLAGVSTTDTQYF
>TRBV19
CASSIGLAGVTLETQYF
>TRBV11-2
CASSLAPWTPGELFF
>TRBV6-5
CASRPNSARSYEQYF
>TRBV9
CASSVAADSYEQYF
>TRBV7-2
CASSSPGLAGGYYEQYF
>TRBV5-1
CASSLGLNEKLFF
>TRBV21-1
CASILVTGNSGNTIYF
>TRBV6-4
CASSDPGTVNTEAFF
>TRBV19
CASSIKWGNYEQYF
>TRBV7-8
CASSSREGVDTEAFF
>TRBV7-2
CASSFGTGVGYTF
>TRBV3-1/TRBV3-2
CASSQGWRDSYEQYF
>TRBV19
CASRIDPQGATYNSPLHF
>TRBV6-5
CASSSGLPPEQYF
>TRBV29-1
CSVEDPNRAYEQYF
>TRBV12-5
CASGPTGANWGNQPQHF
>TRBV4-2
CASSQVGHLNTEAFF
>TRBV18
CASSPGGGSTDTQYF
>TRBV6-2/TRBV6-3
CASSYSLAKNIQYF
>TRBV3-1/TRBV3-2
CASSPYDGPNTIYF
>TRBV7-9
CASSSLGEQYF
>TRBV5-5
CASSLVGGFGNTIYF
>TRBV9
CASSVDPVATYEQYF
>TRBV21-1
CANRLYSNQPQHF
>TRBV9
CASSEGLVNTDTQYF
>TRBV5-6
CASSLGTGVYYYGYTF
>TRBV10-3
CAISELAGEGTDTQYF
>TRBV24-1
CATRGADPEDGYTF
>TRBV7-3
CASSSGRYNEQFF
>TRBV18
CASSQTENTEAFF
>TRBV30
CAWSGGGTSYGYTF
>TRBV6-2/TRBV6-3
CASSYPRVGNTQYF
>TRBV7-2
CASSPVLAGDLTDTQYF
>TRBV12-3/TRBV12-4
CASSLADNSPLHF
>TRBV15
CATSRAGTYNLNSPLHF
>TRBV4-2
CASSQTLRGYTF
>TRBV4-1
CASSRIPGEAFF
>TRBV27
CASSRGATNYGYTF
>TRBV19
CASSREHRDSPLHF
>TRBV10-3
CAISDREHYGYTF